This T cell receptor (beta chain) comes out of a study of T cell changes during pregnancy in multiple sclerosis. CDR1 LGHNT and CDR2 FRNRAP come from the germline V gene. The CDR3 consists of 12 residues. With 3 bases removed from V and 4 bases from J, the gap between germline ends came to 6 bases. Sequencing was performed with immunoSEQ multiplex PCR; in TCRdb, only in-frame clones are kept and a portion is missing. Of about 59,000 clones in the sample, 94% were seen once. The source is a female donor with multiple sclerosis, enrolled in a pregnancy study. The chain links TRBV12-5 to TRBJ1-2, with unresolved D. This specimen consisted of CD8+ T cells from peripheral blood mononuclear cells, obtained after pregnancy. The CDR3 region has the DNA TGTGCTAGTGGTTTACGGTCCTATGGCTACACCTTC. This gives the protein CASGLRSYGYTF.